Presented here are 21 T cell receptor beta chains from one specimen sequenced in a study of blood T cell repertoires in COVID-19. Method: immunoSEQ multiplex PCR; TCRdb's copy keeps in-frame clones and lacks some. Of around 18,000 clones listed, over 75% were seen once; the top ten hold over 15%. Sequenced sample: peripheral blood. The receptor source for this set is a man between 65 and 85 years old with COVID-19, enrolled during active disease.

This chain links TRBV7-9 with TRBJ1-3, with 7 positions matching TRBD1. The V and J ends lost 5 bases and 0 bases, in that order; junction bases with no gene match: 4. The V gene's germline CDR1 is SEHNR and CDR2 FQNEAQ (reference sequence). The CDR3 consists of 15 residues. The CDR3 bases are TGTGCCAGCAGCCCCCCAGGGGGCTCTGGAAACACCATATATTTT. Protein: CASSPPGGSGNTIYF.

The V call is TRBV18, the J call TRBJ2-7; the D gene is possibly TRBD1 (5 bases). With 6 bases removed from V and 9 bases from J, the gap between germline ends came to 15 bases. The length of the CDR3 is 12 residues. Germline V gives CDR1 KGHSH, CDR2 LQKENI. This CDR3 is CASSPDSFLQYF. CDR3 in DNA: TGTGCCAGCTCTCCTGACAGCTTTCTGCAGTACTTC.

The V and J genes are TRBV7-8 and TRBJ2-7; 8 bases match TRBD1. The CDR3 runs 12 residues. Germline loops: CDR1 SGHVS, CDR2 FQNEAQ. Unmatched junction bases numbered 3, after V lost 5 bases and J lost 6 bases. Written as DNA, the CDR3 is TGTGCCAGCAGCCTCGACAGGGGCGAGCAGTACTTC. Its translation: CASSLDRGEQYF.

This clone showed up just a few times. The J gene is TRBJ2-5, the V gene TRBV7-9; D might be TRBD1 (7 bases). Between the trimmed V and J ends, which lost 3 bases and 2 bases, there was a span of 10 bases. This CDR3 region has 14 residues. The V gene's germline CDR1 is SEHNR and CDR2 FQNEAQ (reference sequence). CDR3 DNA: TGTGCCAGCAGCTTGCGGGGACAGCAAGAGACCCAGTACTTC. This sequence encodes CASSLRGQQETQYF.

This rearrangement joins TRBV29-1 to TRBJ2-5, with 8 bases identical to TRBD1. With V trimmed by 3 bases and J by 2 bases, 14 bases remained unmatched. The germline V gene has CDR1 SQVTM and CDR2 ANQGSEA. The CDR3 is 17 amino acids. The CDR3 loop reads CSVELSPRGQAQETQYF. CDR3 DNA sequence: TGCAGCGTTGAGTTAAGCCCCCGGGGACAGGCTCAAGAGACCCAGTACTTC.

CDR3 nucleotides: TGTGCCAGCAGCTTTATCACGGGGGGCTATGGCTACACCTTC. This translates into CASSFITGGYGYTF. V is TRBV5-5 and J is TRBJ1-2; the D gene is possibly TRBD1 (5 bases). Germline-derived CDR1 and CDR2 are SGHKS and YYEKEE (reference sequence). Trimming removed 2 bases at V and 4 bases at J, with 12 bases between. The CDR3 totals 14 residues.

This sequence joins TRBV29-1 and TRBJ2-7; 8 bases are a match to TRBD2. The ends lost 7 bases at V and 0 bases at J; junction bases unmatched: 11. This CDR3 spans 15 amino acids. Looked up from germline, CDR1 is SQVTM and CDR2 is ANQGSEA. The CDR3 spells CSATRTSWDSYEQYF. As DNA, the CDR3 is TGCAGCGCCACCCGGACTAGCTGGGACTCCTACGAGCAGTACTTC.

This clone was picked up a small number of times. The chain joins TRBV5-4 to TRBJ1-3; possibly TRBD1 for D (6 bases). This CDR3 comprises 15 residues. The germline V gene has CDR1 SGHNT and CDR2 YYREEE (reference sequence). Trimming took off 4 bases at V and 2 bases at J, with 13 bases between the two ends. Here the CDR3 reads CASSPRGGAGNTIYF. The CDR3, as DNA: TGTGCCAGCAGCCCAAGGGGGGGTGCTGGAAACACCATATATTTT. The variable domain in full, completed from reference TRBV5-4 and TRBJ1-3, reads ETGVTQSPTHLIKTRGQQVTLRCSSQSGHNTVSWYQQALGQGPQFIFQYYREEENGRGNFPPRFSGLQFPNYSSELNVNALELDDSALYLCASSPRGGAGNTIYFGEGSWLTVV.

CDR3 region: CASSSQGSWTEAFF. The CDR3 region has the DNA TGTGCCAGCAGTTCACAGGGATCTTGGACTGAAGCTTTCTTT. V and J are TRBV6-2 or TRBV6-3 and TRBJ1-1; maybe TRBD1 (6 bases). Trimming pared 4 bases from V and 5 bases from J, leaving 14 bases between. The V gene's germline CDR1 is MNHEY and CDR2 SVGEGT. The CDR3 is made up of 14 amino acids.

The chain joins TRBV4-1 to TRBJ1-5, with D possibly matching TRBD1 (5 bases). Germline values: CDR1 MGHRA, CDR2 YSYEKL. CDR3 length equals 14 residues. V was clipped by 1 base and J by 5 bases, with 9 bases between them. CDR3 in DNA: TGCGCCAGCAGCCAAGCTTTCAGGGATCAGCCCCAGCATTTT. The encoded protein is CASSQAFRDQPQHF.

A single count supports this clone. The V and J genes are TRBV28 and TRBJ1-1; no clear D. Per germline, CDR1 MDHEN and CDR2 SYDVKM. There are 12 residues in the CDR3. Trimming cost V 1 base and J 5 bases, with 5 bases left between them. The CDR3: CASSLSRTEAFF. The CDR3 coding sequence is TGTGCCAGCAGTTTATCCCGGACTGAAGCTTTCTTT.

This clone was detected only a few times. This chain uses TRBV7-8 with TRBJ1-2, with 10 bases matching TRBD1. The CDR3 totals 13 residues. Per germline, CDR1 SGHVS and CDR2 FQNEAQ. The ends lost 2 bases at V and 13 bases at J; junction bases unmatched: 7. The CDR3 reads CASSLSRDRGSTF. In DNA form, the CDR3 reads TGTGCCAGCAGCTTATCTAGGGACAGGGGAAGCACCTTC.

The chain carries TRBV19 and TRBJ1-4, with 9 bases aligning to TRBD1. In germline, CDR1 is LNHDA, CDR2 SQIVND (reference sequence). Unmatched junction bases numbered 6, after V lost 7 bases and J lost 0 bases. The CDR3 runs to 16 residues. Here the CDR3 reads CASTQRQGATNEKLFF. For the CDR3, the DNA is TGTGCCAGTACACAGAGACAGGGGGCAACTAATGAAAAACTGTTTTTT. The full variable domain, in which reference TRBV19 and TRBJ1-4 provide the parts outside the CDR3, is DGGITQSPKYLFRKEGQNVTLSCEQNLNHDAMYWYRQDPGQGLRLIYYSQIVNDFQKGDIAEGYSVSREKKESFPLTVTSAQKNPTAFYLCASTQRQGATNEKLFFGSGTQLSVL.

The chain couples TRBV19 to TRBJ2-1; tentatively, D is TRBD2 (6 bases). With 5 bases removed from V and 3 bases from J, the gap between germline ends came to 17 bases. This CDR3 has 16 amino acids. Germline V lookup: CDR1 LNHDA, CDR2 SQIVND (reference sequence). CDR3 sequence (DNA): TGTGCCAGTAGTCACCCCCCGGGACTTCTCTACAATGAGCAGTTCTTC. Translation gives CASSHPPGLLYNEQFF.

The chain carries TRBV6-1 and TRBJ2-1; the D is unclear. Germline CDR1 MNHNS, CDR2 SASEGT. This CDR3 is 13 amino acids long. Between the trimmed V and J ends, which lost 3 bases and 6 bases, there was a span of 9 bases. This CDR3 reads CASSDLLPNEQFF. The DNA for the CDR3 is TGTGCCAGCAGTGATCTCCTCCCCAATGAGCAGTTCTTC.

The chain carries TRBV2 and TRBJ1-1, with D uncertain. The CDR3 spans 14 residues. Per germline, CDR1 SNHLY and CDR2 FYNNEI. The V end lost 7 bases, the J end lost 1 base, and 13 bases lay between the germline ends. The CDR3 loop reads CASMGVWGNTEAFF. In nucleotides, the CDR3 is TGTGCCAGCATGGGAGTTTGGGGGAACACTGAAGCTTTCTTT.

CDR3 region: CASGLTGRFTEAFF. The CDR3 region has the DNA TGTGCTAGTGGTCTGACAGGGAGGTTCACTGAAGCTTTCTTT. This chain uses TRBV12-5 with TRBJ1-1, with 7 bases matching TRBD1. Germline loops: CDR1 LGHNT, CDR2 FRNRAP. V lost 5 bases to trimming and J lost 4 bases; unmatched junction nucleotides: 7. The CDR3 extends over 14 amino acids. The full variable domain, rest sourced from reference TRBV12-5 and TRBJ1-1, is DARVTQTPRHKVTEMGQEVTMRCQPILGHNTVFWYRQTMMQGLELLAYFRNRAPLDDSGMPKDRFSAEMPDATLATLKIQPSEPRDSAVYFCASGLTGRFTEAFFGQGTRLTVV.

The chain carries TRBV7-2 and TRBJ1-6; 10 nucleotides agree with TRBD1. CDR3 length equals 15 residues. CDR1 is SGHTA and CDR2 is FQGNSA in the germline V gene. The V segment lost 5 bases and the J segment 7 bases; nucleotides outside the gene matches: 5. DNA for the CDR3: TGTGCCAGCAGCGGGACAGGGGTTTACAATTCACCCCTCCACTTT. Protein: CASSGTGVYNSPLHF.

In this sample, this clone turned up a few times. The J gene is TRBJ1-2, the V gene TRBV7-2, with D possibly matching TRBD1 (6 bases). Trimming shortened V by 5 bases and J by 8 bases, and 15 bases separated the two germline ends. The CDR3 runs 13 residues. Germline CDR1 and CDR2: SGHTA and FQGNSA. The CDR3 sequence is CASSHNRARGYTF. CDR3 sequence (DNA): TGTGCCAGCAGCCATAACAGGGCACGGGGCTACACCTTC.

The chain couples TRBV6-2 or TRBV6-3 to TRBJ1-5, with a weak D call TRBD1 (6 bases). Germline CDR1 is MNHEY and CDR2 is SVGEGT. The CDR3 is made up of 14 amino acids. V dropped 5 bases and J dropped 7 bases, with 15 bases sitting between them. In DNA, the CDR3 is TGTGCCAGCAGTAGGGGGACGCCGGGGCAGCCCCAGCATTTT. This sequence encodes CASSRGTPGQPQHF.

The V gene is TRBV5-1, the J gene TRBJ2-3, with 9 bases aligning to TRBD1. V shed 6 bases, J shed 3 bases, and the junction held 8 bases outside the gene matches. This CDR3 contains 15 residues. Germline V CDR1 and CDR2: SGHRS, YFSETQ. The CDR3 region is CASTTTGQGTDTQYF. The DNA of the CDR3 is TGCGCCAGCACCACTACTGGACAGGGGACAGATACGCAGTATTTT.